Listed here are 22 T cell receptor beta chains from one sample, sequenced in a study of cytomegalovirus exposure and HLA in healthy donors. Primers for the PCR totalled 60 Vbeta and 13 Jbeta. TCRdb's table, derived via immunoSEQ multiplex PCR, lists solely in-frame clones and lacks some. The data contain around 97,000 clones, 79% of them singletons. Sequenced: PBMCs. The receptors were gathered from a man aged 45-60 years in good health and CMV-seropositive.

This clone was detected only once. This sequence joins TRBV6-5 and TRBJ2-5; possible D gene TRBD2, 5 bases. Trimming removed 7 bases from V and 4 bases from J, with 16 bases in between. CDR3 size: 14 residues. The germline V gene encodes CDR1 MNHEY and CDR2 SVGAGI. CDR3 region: CASKRGAVGETQYF. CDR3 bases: TGTGCCAGCAAACGGGGAGCGGTGGGAGAGACCCAGTACTTC.

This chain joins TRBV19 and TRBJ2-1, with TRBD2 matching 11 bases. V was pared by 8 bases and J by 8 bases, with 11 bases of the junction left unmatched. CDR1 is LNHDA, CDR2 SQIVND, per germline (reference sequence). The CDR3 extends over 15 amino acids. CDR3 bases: TGTGCCAGTGGCAGTAGCGGGAGGGCCAGGGATGAGCAGTTCTTC. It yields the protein CASGSSGRARDEQFF.

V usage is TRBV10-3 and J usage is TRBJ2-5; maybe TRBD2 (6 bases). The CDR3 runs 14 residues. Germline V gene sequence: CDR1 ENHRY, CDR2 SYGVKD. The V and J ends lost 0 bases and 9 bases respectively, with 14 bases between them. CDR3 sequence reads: CAISESIAAQAQYF. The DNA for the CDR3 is TGTGCCATCAGTGAGTCGATAGCGGCGCAGGCCCAGTACTTC.

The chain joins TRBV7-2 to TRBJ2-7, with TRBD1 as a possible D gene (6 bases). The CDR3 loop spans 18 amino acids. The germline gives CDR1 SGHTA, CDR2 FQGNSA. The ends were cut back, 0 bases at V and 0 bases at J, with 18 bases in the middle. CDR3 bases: TGTGCCAGCAGCTTAGCCCCAAACACAGGGCTGAGCTCCTACGAGCAGTACTTC. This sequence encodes CASSLAPNTGLSSYEQYF.

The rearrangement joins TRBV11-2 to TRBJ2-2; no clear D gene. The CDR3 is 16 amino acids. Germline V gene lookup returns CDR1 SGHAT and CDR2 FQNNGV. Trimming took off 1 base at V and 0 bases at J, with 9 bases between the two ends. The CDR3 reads CASSLAGGTNTGELFF. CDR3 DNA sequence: TGTGCCAGCAGCTTAGCGGGTGGAACGAACACCGGGGAGCTGTTTTTT. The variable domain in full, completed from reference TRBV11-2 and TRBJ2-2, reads EAGVAQSPRYKIIEKRQSVAFWCNPISGHATLYWYQQILGQGPKLLIQFQNNGVVDDSQLPKDRFSAERLKGVDSTLKIQPAKLEDSAVYLCASSLAGGTNTGELFFGEGSRLTVL.

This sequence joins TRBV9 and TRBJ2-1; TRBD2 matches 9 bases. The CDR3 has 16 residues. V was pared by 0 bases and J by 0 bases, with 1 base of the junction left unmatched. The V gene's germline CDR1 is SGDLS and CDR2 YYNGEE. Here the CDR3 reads CASSVGLAASYNEQFF. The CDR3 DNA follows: TGTGCCAGCAGCGTAGGACTAGCGGCCTCCTACAATGAGCAGTTCTTC.

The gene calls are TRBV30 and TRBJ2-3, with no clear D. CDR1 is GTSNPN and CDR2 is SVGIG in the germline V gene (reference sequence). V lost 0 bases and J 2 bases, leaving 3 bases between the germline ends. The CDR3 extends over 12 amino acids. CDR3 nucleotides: TGTGCCTGGAGTGTAGCCACAGATACGCAGTATTTT. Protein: CAWSVATDTQYF.

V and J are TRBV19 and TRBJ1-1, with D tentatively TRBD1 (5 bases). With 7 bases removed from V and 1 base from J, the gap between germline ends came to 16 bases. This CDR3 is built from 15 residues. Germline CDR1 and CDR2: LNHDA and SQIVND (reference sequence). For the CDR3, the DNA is TGTGCCAGTACCATGGGGCTGGCTAGGAACACTGAAGCTTTCTTT. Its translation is CASTMGLARNTEAFF.

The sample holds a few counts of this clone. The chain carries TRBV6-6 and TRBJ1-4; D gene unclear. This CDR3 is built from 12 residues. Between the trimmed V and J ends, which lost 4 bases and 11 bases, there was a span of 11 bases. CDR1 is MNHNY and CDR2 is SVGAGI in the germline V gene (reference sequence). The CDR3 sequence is CASSSDWGKLFF. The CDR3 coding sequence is TGTGCCAGCAGTTCGGACTGGGGTAAACTGTTTTTT.

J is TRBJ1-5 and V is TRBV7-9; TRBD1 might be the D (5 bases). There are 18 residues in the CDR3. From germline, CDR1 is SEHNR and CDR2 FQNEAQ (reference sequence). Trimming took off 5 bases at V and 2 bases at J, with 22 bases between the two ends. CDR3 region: CASSPGLQAYQGNQPQHF. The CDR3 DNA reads TGTGCCAGCAGCCCAGGGTTACAGGCCTACCAGGGCAATCAGCCCCAGCATTTT.

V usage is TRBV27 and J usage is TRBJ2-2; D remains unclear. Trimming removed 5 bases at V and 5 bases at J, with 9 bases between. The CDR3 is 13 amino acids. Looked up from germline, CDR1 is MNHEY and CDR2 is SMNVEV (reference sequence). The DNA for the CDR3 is TGTGCCAGCAGTCCGCAGGCTACCGGGGAGCTGTTTTTT. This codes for CASSPQATGELFF.

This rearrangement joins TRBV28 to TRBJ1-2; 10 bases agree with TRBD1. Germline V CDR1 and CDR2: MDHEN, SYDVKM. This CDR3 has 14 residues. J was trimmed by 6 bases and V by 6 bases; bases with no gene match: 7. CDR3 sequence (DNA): TGTGCCAGCAGATCCGGGACAGGGGTCGATGGCTACACCTTC. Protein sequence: CASRSGTGVDGYTF.

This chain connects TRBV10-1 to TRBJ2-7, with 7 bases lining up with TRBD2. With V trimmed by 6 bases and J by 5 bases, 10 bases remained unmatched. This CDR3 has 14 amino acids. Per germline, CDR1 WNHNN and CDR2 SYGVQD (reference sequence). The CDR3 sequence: CASSPGGGIDEQYF. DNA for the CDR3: TGCGCCAGCAGCCCTGGGGGAGGGATAGACGAGCAGTACTTC.

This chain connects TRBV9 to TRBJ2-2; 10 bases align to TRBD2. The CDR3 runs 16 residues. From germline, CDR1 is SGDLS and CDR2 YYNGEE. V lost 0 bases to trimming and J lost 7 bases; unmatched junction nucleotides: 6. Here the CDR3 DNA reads TGTGCCAGCAGCGTAGCCCTAGCGGGAGTGGTCGGGGAGCTGTTTTTT. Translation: CASSVALAGVVGELFF.

The DNA of the CDR3 is TGTGCCAGCAGCCCGACGAGGACTGTTGGAAACACCATATATTTT. Protein sequence: CASSPTRTVGNTIYF. V is TRBV7-2 and J is TRBJ1-3; D gene unclear. V was pared by 5 bases and J by 3 bases, with 14 bases between. This CDR3 has 15 residues. CDR1 SGHTA and CDR2 FQGNSA come from the germline V gene.

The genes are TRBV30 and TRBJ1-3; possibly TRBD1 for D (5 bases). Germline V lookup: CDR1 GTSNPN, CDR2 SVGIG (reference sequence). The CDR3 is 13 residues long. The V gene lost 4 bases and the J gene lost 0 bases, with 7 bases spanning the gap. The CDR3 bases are TGTGCCTGGACCAGGGACTCTGGAAACACCATATATTTT. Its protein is CAWTRDSGNTIYF.

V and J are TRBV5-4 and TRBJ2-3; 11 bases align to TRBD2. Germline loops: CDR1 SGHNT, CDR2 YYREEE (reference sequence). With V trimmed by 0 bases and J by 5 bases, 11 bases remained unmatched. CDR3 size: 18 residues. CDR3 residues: CASSLGPPIAGGEDTQYF. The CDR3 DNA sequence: TGTGCCAGCAGCTTGGGACCCCCTATAGCGGGAGGGGAAGATACGCAGTATTTT. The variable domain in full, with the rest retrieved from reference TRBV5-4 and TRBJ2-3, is ETGVTQSPTHLIKTRGQQVTLRCSSQSGHNTVSWYQQALGQGPQFIFQYYREEENGRGNFPPRFSGLQFPNYSSELNVNALELDDSALYLCASSLGPPIAGGEDTQYFGPGTRLTVL.

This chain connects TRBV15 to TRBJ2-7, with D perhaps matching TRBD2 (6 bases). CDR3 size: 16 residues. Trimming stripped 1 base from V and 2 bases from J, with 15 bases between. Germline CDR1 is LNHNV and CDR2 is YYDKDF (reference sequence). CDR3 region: CATSRGGVGIPYEQYF. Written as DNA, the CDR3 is TGTGCCACCAGCAGAGGGGGGGTGGGGATCCCCTACGAGCAGTACTTC.

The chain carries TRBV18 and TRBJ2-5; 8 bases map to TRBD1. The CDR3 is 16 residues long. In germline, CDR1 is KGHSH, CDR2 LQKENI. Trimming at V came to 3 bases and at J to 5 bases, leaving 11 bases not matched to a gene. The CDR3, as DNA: TGTGCCAGCTCACCCATAAGTGGGACAGGAGGTGAGACCCAGTACTTC. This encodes CASSPISGTGGETQYF.

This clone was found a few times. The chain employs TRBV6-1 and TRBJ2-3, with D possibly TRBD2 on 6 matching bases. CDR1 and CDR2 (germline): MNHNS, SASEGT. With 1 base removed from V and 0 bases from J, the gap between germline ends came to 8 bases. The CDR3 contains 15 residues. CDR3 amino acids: CASSEDAGSTDTQYF. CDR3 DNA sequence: TGTGCCAGCAGTGAAGATGCGGGAAGCACAGATACGCAGTATTTT.

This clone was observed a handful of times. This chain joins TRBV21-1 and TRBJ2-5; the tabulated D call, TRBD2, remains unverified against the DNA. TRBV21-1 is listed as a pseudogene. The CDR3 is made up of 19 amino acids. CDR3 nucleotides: TGTGCCAGCAGCAAAGTTCTCCAGCGGGAGGCCATACTGGACGGGACCCAGTACTTC. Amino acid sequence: CASSKVLQREAILDGTQYF.

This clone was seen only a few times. The CDR3 is CASRPHTTGELFF. DNA of the CDR3: TGTGCCAGCAGACCTCACACCACCGGGGAGCTGTTTTTT. The chain employs TRBV27 and TRBJ2-2; D unresolved. The V and J ends lost 6 bases and 4 bases respectively, with 9 bases between them. The CDR3 runs to 13 residues. Looked up from germline, CDR1 is MNHEY and CDR2 is SMNVEV (reference sequence).